The 31 T cell receptor beta chains below all came from one sample that was sequenced in a study of CD8 T cells in ankylosing spondylitis (dated by TCRdb to 2017 to 2019). The library was generated by 5' RACE. Sequencing used an Illumina HiSeq 2500. TCRdb applied fastp at Q25 and MiXCR to the public reads, then kept only in-frame beta chains. Here each entry gathers all rows of one CDR3 protein and keeps the most common genes and DNA. The sample table records 300,000 to 400,000 distinct CDR3 sequences; 20% of these occur just once. About 12% of the sample is in the top ten clones. The sample taken for sequencing was blood, either unsorted or a sorted T cell fraction (not recorded which). These receptors came from a male donor with ankylosing spondylitis or in good health (not recorded which).

This clonotype has just a few counts. V is TRBV12-3 or TRBV12-4 and J is TRBJ2-1; D unresolved. The V end lost 0 bases, the J end lost 7 bases, and 16 bases lay between the germline ends. The CDR3 totals 16 residues. CDR3 region: CASSLAFDSSANEQFF. The CDR3 DNA reads as TGTGCCAGCAGTTTAGCGTTCGACTCCTCGGCGAATGAGCAGTTCTTC.

The J gene is TRBJ2-1, the V gene TRBV2; D is perhaps TRBD1 (5 bases). In germline, CDR1 is SNHLY, CDR2 FYNNEI. V lost 9 bases to trimming and J lost 4 bases, with 10 bases between them. CDR3 size: 12 residues. The CDR3 DNA follows: TGTGCCAGGTCGACAGAATACAATGAGCAGTTCTTC. Its translation is CARSTEYNEQFF. The whole variable domain, remainder taken from reference TRBV2 and TRBJ2-1, is EPEVTQTPSHQVTQMGQEVILRCVPISNHLYFYWYRQILGQKVEFLVSFYNNEISEKSEIFDDQFSVERPDGSNFTLKIRSTKLEDSAMYFCARSTEYNEQFFGPGTRLTVL.

The V and J genes are TRBV30 and TRBJ2-7; 7 bases map to TRBD1. The trim removed 1 base at V and 5 bases at J, leaving 8 bases unmatched. This CDR3 comprises 14 residues. Per the germline V gene, CDR1 is GTSNPN and CDR2 is SVGIG (reference sequence). CDR3 DNA sequence: TGTGCCTGGAGTGGGACAGGCCAGTGGGACGAGCAGTACTTC. Translation: CAWSGTGQWDEQYF.

The sample holds a few counts of this clonotype. V gene TRBV7-8 combines with J gene TRBJ2-5, with D maybe TRBD2 (7 bases). With 1 base removed from V and 2 bases from J, the gap between germline ends came to 14 bases. CDR3 length: 16 residues. Germline assignment: CDR1 SGHVS and CDR2 FQNEAQ. The CDR3 here is CASSLESGGPQETQYF. The CDR3 DNA follows: TGTGCCAGCAGCTTAGAATCGGGGGGCCCACAAGAGACCCAGTACTTC. The whole variable domain, filled in from reference TRBV7-8 and TRBJ2-5, reads GAGVSQSPRYKVAKRGQDVALRCDPISGHVSLFWYQQALGQGPEFLTYFQNEAQLDKSGLPSDRFFAERPEGSVSTLKIQRTQQEDSAVYLCASSLESGGPQETQYFGPGTRLLVL.

This clonotype was picked up many times. The chain's CDR3 is CASSPQGAGNQPQHF. CDR3 nucleotide sequence: TGTGCCAGCAGCCCACAGGGTGCAGGCAATCAGCCCCAGCATTTT. The chain joins TRBV7-9 to TRBJ1-5, with TRBD1 as a possible D gene (6 bases). The CDR3 is 15 amino acids. Trimming took 5 bases from V and 2 from J, leaving 13 bases between them. Germline CDR1 SEHNR, CDR2 FQNEAQ (reference sequence).

The J gene is TRBJ2-5, the V gene TRBV10-3; 13 bases are shared with TRBD2. The CDR3 is made up of 15 amino acids. From germline, CDR1 is ENHRY and CDR2 SYGVKD. CDR3 loop: CATKRTSGGQETQYF. CDR3 sequence (DNA): TGTGCTACTAAGAGGACTAGCGGGGGCCAAGAGACCCAGTACTTC.

The V gene is TRBV27, the J gene TRBJ2-3; 9 positions agree with TRBD2. Germline V gene data show CDR1 as MNHEY and CDR2 as SMNVEV (reference sequence). V dropped 3 bases and J dropped 8; count of bases not matched to a gene: 12. The CDR3 loop spans 16 amino acids. DNA of the CDR3: TGTGCCAGCAGTTTTCGCGGGGGGGCCGATACGGGTACGCAGTATTTT. As protein: CASSFRGGADTGTQYF.

This chain joins TRBV7-9 and TRBJ2-1; no definite D call. There are 14 residues in the CDR3. V dropped 5 bases and J dropped 8 bases, with 16 bases sitting between them. Germline CDR1 is SEHNR and CDR2 is FQNEAQ (reference sequence). In nucleotides, the CDR3 is TGTGCCAGCAGCCCGCTCGGGCCTAGGGATGAGCAGTTCTTC. Translating gives CASSPLGPRDEQFF.

The chain links TRBV6-2 or TRBV6-3 to TRBJ2-7; D uncertain. CDR1 is MNHEY and CDR2 is SVGEGT in the germline V gene. This CDR3 has 16 amino acids. V lost 4 bases and J lost 2, with 18 bases in between. Here the CDR3 DNA reads TGTGCCAGCAGTTCCCCTTTTGGCCTCGGGCCCTACGAGCAGTACTTC. It yields the protein CASSSPFGLGPYEQYF.

This clonotype was seen more than once but under ten times. DNA for the CDR3: TGTGCCAGCAGTTCGGGACGGGAAGCTTTCTTT. Encoded protein: CASSSGREAFF. V and J are TRBV27 and TRBJ1-1; possible D gene TRBD1, 5 bases. The CDR3 has 11 amino acids. Germline V CDR1 and CDR2: MNHEY, SMNVEV (reference sequence). The V gene lost 4 bases and the J gene lost 8 bases, with 8 bases spanning the gap.

This chain links TRBV29-1 with TRBJ2-1; D perhaps matches TRBD1 (6 bases). This CDR3 has 14 amino acids. The V and J ends lost 2 bases and 4 bases respectively, with 12 bases between them. Germline V gene data show CDR1 as SQVTM and CDR2 as ANQGSEA. In nucleotides, the CDR3 is TGCAGCGTTGAAAGGGGGAAAGAGTACAATGAGCAGTTCTTC. Translating gives CSVERGKEYNEQFF.

This clonotype came up a few times. J is TRBJ2-7 and V is TRBV4-1; 7 bases map to TRBD2. The germline V gene encodes CDR1 MGHRA and CDR2 YSYEKL. This CDR3 spans 15 amino acids. With V trimmed by 0 bases and J by 5 bases, 7 bases remained unmatched. CDR3 amino acids: CASSQEGREGNEQYF. The CDR3 bases are TGCGCCAGCAGCCAAGAAGGGAGGGAGGGGAACGAGCAGTACTTC.

This sequence joins TRBV12-3 or TRBV12-4 and TRBJ2-7; the D is unclear. CDR3 length: 13 residues. Between the trimmed V and J ends, which lost 5 bases and 4 bases, there was a span of 12 bases. CDR3 in amino acids: CASSQSRAYEQYF. Written as DNA, the CDR3 is TGTGCCAGCAGTCAATCTCGGGCGTACGAGCAGTACTTC.

This clonotype was counted only a few times. The chain employs TRBV3-1 and TRBJ2-3; D gene unclear. There are 15 residues in the CDR3. Between the trimmed V and J ends, which lost 4 bases and 0 bases, there was a span of 11 bases. The germline gives CDR1 LGHDT, CDR2 YNNKEL (reference sequence). CDR3 loop: CASSPRGSSTDTQYF. The CDR3 DNA reads as TGTGCCAGCAGCCCCCGTGGCTCCAGCACAGATACGCAGTATTTT.

The V gene is TRBV5-1, the J gene TRBJ2-3, with a tentative D call TRBD2 (5 bases). This CDR3 spans 15 amino acids. V was clipped by 4 bases and J by 2 bases, with 14 bases between them. The germline gives CDR1 SGHRS, CDR2 YFSETQ. The CDR3 DNA is TGCGCCAGCAGCCCGGTGGCCGACTACACAGATACGCAGTATTTT. Translated, it gives CASSPVADYTDTQYF. Using reference TRBV5-1 and TRBJ2-3 for the parts outside the CDR3, the full variable domain is KAGVTQTPRYLIKTRGQQVTLSCSPISGHRSVSWYQQTPGQGLQFLFEYFSETQRNKGNFPGRFSGRQFSNSRSEMNVSTLELGDSALYLCASSPVADYTDTQYFGPGTRLTVL.

The chain couples TRBV7-9 to TRBJ2-7; 7 bases are a match to TRBD1. Germline CDR1 is SEHNR and CDR2 is FQNEAQ (reference sequence). The CDR3 has 14 amino acids. Trimming took 4 bases from V and 6 from J; bases not matched to a gene: 9. The CDR3 here is CASSYRDRGAEQYF. As DNA, the CDR3 is TGTGCCAGCAGCTACCGGGACAGAGGGGCCGAGCAGTACTTC.

V is TRBV27 and J is TRBJ2-1; D is ambiguous. The CDR3 runs 14 residues. With 5 bases removed from V and 0 bases from J, the gap between germline ends came to 8 bases. The V gene's germline CDR1 is MNHEY and CDR2 SMNVEV (reference sequence). The CDR3: CASSAFNSYNEQFF. Written as DNA, the CDR3 is TGTGCCAGCAGTGCCTTTAACTCCTACAATGAGCAGTTCTTC.

Worth noting for this clonotype: One end of the junction does not line up with germline, which may come from a read error. The genes are TRBV12-3 or TRBV12-4 and TRBJ2-1; the match to TRBD2 covers 7 bases. CDR3 size: 14 residues. CDR3 loop: CASASGAAYNKQFF. The CDR3 DNA follows: TGTGCCAGCGCCAGCGGGGCTGCCTACAATAAGCAGTTCTTC.

A few counts support this clonotype. The V call is TRBV5-1, the J call TRBJ1-1; tentatively, D is TRBD1 (5 bases). V was pared by 4 bases and J by 2 bases, with 15 bases between. This CDR3 comprises 15 residues. The germline gives CDR1 SGHRS, CDR2 YFSETQ. In nucleotides, the CDR3 is TGCGCCAGCAGCGCGGGGACCGTGGGAAACACTGAAGCTTTCTTT. Its protein is CASSAGTVGNTEAFF.

The table lists this clonotype with a few counts. This chain connects TRBV6-2 or TRBV6-3 to TRBJ2-5; D is possibly TRBD2 (5 bases). Trimming removed 10 bases from V and 1 base from J, with 16 bases in between. CDR3 size: 14 residues. The V gene's germline CDR1 is MNHEY and CDR2 SVGEGT. As DNA, the CDR3 is TGTGCCACCTCTACCCAGCGGTTCCAAGAGACCCAGTACTTC. It codes for CATSTQRFQETQYF.

This clonotype was seen more than once but under ten times. The chain has TRBV7-9 and TRBJ2-7, with a possible D match to TRBD2 (6 bases). The V end was cut by 7 bases, the J end by 2 bases, with 15 bases between. There are 14 residues in the CDR3. The germline V gene has CDR1 SEHNR and CDR2 FQNEAQ (reference sequence). For the CDR3, the DNA is TGTGCCAGCATCCCCGGGCGGGGTCCCTACGAGCAGTACTTC. Translating it yields CASIPGRGPYEQYF.

The V call is TRBV11-2, the J call TRBJ2-3, with a tentative D call TRBD1 (6 bases). The length of the CDR3 is 14 residues. V was shortened by 4 bases and J by 4 bases, with 12 bases between the two germline ends. Germline V gives CDR1 SGHAT, CDR2 FQNNGV. The CDR3 nucleotides read TGTGCCAGCAGCTCTCCAGGGGACCCAGATACGCAGTATTTT. As protein: CASSSPGDPDTQYF. Variable domain in full (rest from reference TRBV11-2 and TRBJ2-3): EAGVAQSPRYKIIEKRQSVAFWCNPISGHATLYWYQQILGQGPKLLIQFQNNGVVDDSQLPKDRFSAERLKGVDSTLKIQPAKLEDSAVYLCASSSPGDPDTQYFGPGTRLTVL.

This chain joins TRBV27 and TRBJ2-5; 11 bases line up with TRBD1. The V segment lost 4 bases and the J segment 3 bases; nucleotides outside the gene matches: 4. This CDR3 is 15 amino acids long. From germline, CDR1 is MNHEY and CDR2 SMNVEV (reference sequence). For the CDR3, the DNA is TGTGCCAGCAGTTCCATGGGACAGGGGGAAGAGACCCAGTACTTC. Protein: CASSSMGQGEETQYF.

This clonotype was detected a few times. The J gene is TRBJ1-4, the V gene TRBV6-5; weak D call: TRBD1 (5 bases). The CDR3 has 14 residues. V dropped 4 bases and J dropped 7 bases, with 13 bases sitting between them. Germline V lookup: CDR1 MNHEY, CDR2 SVGAGI. The CDR3 DNA reads as TGTGCCAGCAGTTGGCGGGGGATAGCTGAAAAACTGTTTTTT. Translated, it gives CASSWRGIAEKLFF.

The chain carries TRBV10-3 and TRBJ2-3; possibly TRBD1 for D (7 bases). Trimming pared 2 bases from V and 0 bases from J, leaving 12 bases between. Germline V gene data show CDR1 as ENHRY and CDR2 as SYGVKD. The CDR3 runs 16 residues. The CDR3 loop is CAISEQGGASTDTQYF. The CDR3 nucleotides are TGTGCCATCAGTGAGCAGGGGGGTGCTAGCACAGATACGCAGTATTTT.

This chain uses TRBV27 with TRBJ2-1; TRBD2 matches at 9 bases. There are 15 residues in the CDR3. Trimming at V came to 0 bases and at J to 7 bases, leaving 4 bases not matched to a gene. Per germline, CDR1 MNHEY and CDR2 SMNVEV (reference sequence). CDR3 sequence: CASSLSSSGVNEQFF. As DNA, the CDR3 is TGTGCCAGCAGTTTATCGTCTAGCGGGGTTAATGAGCAGTTCTTC.

There are a few counts of this clonotype. The V and J genes are TRBV5-1 and TRBJ1-6; 8 nucleotides align to TRBD1. Germline values: CDR1 SGHRS, CDR2 YFSETQ. The ends lost 4 bases at V and 9 bases at J; junction bases unmatched: 6. This CDR3 is 14 amino acids long. DNA of the CDR3: TGCGCCAGCAGCGTCACAGGGGGGAGTTCACCCCTCCACTTT. Its translation: CASSVTGGSSPLHF.

V and J are TRBV6-5 and TRBJ2-7, with D perhaps matching TRBD2 (6 bases). Deletions cut 2 bases from V and 7 bases from J, with 18 bases between. CDR1 and CDR2 (germline): MNHEY, SVGAGI. This CDR3 spans 15 amino acids. The CDR3 reads CASSYSGHMAGEQYF. CDR3 in DNA: TGTGCCAGCAGTTACAGTGGCCACATGGCGGGAGAGCAGTACTTC.

Only a few counts were recorded for this clonotype. The chain links TRBV7-2 to TRBJ2-1, with TRBD2 matching 10 bases. CDR3 length equals 17 residues. The V gene end was trimmed by 0 bases and the J gene end by 0 bases; junction bases not matched to a gene: 2. Looked up from germline, CDR1 is SGHTA and CDR2 is FQGNSA. The CDR3 nucleotides read TGTGCCAGCAGCTTAGCGGGACTAGCGAGCTCCTACAATGAGCAGTTCTTC. It is translated as CASSLAGLASSYNEQFF. The full variable domain, rest sourced from reference TRBV7-2 and TRBJ2-1, is GAGVSQSPSNKVTEKGKDVELRCDPISGHTALYWYRQSLGQGLEFLIYFQGNSAPDKSGLPSDRFSAERTGGSVSTLTIQRTQQEDSAVYLCASSLAGLASSYNEQFFGPGTRLTVL.

In this sample, this clonotype turned up a few times. The rearrangement links TRBV15 to TRBJ2-5, with D possibly matching TRBD2 (5 bases). CDR1 is LNHNV, CDR2 YYDKDF, per germline (reference sequence). The length of the CDR3 is 13 residues. Trimming took 6 bases from V and 5 from J, leaving 13 bases between them. In nucleotides, the CDR3 is TGTGCCACCAGGCGGGCCTTACAGGAGACCCAGTACTTC. Its translation: CATRRALQETQYF.

This clonotype occurred a few times. The V and J genes are TRBV28 and TRBJ1-5; TRBD1 might be the D (6 bases). Deletions cut 6 bases from V and 0 bases from J, with 15 bases between. The germline V gene has CDR1 MDHEN and CDR2 SYDVKM. This CDR3 is built from 16 residues. Here the CDR3 reads CASRPGGGYSNQPQHF. The DNA of the CDR3 is TGTGCCAGCAGACCCGGGGGGGGCTATAGCAATCAGCCCCAGCATTTT.